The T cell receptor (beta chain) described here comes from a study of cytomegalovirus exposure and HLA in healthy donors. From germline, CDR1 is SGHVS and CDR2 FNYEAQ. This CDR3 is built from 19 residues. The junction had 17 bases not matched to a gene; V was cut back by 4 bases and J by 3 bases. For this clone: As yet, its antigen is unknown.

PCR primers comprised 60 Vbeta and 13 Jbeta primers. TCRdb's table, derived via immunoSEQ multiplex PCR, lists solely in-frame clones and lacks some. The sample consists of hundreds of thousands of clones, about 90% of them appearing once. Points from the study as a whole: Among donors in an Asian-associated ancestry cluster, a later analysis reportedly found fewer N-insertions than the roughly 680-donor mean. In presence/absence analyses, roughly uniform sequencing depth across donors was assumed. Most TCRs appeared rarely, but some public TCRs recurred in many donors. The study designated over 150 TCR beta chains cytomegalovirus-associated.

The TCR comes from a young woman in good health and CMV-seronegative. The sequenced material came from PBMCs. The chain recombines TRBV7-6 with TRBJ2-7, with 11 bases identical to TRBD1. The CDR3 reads CASSSWTGGRLEAIYEQYF. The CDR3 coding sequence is TGTGCCAGCAGCTCCTGGACAGGGGGCCGGCTCGAAGCCATCTACGAGCAGTACTTC.